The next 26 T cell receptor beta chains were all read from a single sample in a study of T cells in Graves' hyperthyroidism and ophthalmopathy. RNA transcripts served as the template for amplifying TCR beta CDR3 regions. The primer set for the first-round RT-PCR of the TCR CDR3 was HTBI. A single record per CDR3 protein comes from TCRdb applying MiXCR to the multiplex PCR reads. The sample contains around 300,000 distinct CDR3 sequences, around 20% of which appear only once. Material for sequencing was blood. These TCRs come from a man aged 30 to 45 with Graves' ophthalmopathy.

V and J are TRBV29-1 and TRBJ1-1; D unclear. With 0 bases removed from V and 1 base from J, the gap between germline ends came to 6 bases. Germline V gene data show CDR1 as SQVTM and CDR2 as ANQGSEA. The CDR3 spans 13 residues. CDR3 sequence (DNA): TGCAGCGTTGAAGATCTTGCGAACACTGAAGCTTTCTTT. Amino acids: CSVEDLANTEAFF.

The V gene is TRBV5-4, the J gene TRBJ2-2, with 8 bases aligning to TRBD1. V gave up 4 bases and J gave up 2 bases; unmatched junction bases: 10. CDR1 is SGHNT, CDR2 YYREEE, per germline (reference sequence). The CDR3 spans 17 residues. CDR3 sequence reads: CASSTSGQVLNTGELFF. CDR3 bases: TGTGCCAGCAGCACCTCGGGACAGGTCTTAAACACCGGGGAGCTGTTTTTT.

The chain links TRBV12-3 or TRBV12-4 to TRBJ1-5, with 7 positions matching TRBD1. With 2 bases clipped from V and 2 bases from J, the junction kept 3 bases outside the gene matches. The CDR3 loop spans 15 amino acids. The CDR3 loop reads CASSLQGGGNQPQHF. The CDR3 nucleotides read TGTGCCAGCAGTTTACAGGGGGGAGGCAATCAGCCCCAGCATTTT.

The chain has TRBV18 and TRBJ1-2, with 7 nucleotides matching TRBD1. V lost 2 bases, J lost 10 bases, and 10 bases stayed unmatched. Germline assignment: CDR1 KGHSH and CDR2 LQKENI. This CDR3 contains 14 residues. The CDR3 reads CASSPIQGPLNYTF. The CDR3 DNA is TGTGCCAGCTCACCAATACAGGGGCCGCTAAACTACACCTTC.

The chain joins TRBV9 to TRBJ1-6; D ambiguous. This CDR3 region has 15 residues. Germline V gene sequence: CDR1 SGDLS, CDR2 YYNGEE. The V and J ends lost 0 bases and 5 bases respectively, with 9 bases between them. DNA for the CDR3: TGTGCCAGCAGCGTAGATTTCTCGGATAATTCACCCCTCCACTTT. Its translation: CASSVDFSDNSPLHF.

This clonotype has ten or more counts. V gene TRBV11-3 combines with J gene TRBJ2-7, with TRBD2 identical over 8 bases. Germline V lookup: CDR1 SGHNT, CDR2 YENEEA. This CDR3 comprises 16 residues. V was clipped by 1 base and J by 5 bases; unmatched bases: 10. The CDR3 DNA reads TGTGCCAGCAGCTTAGGACTGAAAGCGGGAGACAACGAGCAGTACTTC. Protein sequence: CASSLGLKAGDNEQYF.

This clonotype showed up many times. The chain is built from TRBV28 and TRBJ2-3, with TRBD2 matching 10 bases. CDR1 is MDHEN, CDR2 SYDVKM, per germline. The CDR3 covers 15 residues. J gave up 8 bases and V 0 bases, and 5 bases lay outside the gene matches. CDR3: CASSLWLAGEGTQYF. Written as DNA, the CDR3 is TGTGCCAGCAGTTTATGGCTAGCGGGGGAGGGTACGCAGTATTTT.

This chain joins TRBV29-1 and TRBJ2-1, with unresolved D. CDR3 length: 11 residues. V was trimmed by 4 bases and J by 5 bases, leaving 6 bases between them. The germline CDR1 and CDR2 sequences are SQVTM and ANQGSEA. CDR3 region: CSVGRNNEQFF. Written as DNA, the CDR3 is TGCAGCGTTGGTCGAAACAATGAGCAGTTCTTC.

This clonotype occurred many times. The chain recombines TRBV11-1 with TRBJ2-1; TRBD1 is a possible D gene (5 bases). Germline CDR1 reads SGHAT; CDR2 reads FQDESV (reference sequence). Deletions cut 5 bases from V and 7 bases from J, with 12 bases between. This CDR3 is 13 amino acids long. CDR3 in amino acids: CASSPLGVNEQFF. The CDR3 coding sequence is TGTGCCAGCAGCCCTTTAGGGGTAAATGAGCAGTTCTTC. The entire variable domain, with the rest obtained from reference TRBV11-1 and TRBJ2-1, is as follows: EAEVAQSPRYKITEKSQAVAFWCDPISGHATLYWYRQILGQGPELLVQFQDESVVDDSQLPKDRFSAERLKGVDSTLKIQPAELGDSAMYLCASSPLGVNEQFFGPGTRLTVL.

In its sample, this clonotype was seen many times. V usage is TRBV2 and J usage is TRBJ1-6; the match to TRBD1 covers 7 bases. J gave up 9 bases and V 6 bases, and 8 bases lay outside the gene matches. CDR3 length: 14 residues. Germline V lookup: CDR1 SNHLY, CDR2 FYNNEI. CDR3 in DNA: TGTGCCAGCAGCACCCAGGGGGGAACTTCACCCCTCCACTTT. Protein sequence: CASSTQGGTSPLHF.

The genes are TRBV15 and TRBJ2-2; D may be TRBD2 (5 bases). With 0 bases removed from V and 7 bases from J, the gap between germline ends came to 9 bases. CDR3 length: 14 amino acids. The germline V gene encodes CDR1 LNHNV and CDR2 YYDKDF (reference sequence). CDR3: CATSRDGSGGELFF. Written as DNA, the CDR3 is TGTGCCACCAGCAGAGATGGGAGTGGCGGGGAGCTGTTTTTT.

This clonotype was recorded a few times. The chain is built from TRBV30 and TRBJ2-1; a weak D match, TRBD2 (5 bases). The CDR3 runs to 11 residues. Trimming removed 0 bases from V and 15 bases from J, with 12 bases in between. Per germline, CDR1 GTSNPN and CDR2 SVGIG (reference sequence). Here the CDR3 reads CAWSVSGMMFF. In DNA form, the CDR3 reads TGTGCCTGGAGTGTTTCGGGGATGATGTTCTTC.

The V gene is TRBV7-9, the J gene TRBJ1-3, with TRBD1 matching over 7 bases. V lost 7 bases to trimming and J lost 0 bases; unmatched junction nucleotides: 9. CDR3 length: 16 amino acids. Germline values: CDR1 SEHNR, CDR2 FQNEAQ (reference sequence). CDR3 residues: CASTYLDRSSGNTIYF. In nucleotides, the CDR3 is TGTGCCAGCACCTACCTGGACAGGAGCTCTGGAAACACCATATATTTT.

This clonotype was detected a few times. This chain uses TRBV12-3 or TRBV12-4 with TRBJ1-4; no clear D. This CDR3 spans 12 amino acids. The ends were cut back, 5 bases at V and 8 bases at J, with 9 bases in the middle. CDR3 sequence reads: CASSVRWEKLFF. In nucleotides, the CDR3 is TGTGCCAGCAGTGTCAGGTGGGAAAAACTGTTTTTT.

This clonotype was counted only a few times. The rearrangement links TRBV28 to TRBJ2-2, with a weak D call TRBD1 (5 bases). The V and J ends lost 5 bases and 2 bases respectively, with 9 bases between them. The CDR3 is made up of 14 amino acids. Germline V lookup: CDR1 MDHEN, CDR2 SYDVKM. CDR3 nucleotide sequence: TGTGCCAGCAGTGACCAGGGTAACACCGGGGAGCTGTTTTTT. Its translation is CASSDQGNTGELFF.

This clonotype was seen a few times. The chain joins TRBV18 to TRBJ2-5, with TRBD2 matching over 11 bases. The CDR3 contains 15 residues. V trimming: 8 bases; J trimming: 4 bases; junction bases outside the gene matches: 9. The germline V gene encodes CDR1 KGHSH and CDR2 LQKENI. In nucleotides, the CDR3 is TGTGCCAGCCGCGCGGGACTAGCGGCGTCAGAGACCCAGTACTTC. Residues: CASRAGLAASETQYF.

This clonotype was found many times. The CDR3 bases are TGCAGTGCTAGAGGGGGGACAGCCAGGGGGATGAACACTGAAGCTTTCTTT. Translation gives CSARGGTARGMNTEAFF. The V and J genes are TRBV20-1 and TRBJ1-1; 7 nucleotides match TRBD1. The CDR3 totals 17 residues. In germline, CDR1 is DFQATT, CDR2 SNEGSKA (reference sequence). V was pared by 1 base and J by 0 bases, with 11 bases of the junction left unmatched.

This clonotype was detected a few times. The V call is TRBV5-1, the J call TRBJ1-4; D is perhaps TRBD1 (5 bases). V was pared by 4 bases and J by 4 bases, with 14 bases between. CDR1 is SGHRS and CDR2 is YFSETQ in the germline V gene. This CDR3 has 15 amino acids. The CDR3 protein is CASSTRDSDNEKLFF. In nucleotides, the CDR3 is TGCGCCAGCAGCACGCGGGACTCCGATAATGAAAAACTGTTTTTT.

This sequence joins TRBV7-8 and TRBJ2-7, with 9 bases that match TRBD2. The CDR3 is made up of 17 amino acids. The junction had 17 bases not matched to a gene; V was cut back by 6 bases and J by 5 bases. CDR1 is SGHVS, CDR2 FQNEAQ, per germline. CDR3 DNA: TGTGCCAGCAGGGCTAGCGGTGCGGGAGGGCCTTTAAACGAGCAGTACTTC. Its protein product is CASRASGAGGPLNEQYF.

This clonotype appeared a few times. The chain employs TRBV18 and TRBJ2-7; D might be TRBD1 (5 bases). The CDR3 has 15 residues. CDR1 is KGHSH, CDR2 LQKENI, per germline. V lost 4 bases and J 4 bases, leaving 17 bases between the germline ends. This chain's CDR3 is CASSQQDRSSYEQYF. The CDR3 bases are TGTGCCAGCTCACAACAGGACCGATCGAGTTACGAGCAGTACTTC.

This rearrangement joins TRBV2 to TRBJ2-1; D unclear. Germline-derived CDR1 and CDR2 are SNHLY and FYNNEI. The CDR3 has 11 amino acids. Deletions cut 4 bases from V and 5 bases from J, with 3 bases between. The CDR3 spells CASSGHNEQFF. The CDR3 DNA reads TGTGCCAGCAGTGGCCACAATGAGCAGTTCTTC.

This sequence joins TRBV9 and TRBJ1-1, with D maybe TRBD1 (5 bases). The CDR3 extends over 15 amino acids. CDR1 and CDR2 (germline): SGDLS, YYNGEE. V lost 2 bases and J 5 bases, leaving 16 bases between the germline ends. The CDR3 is CASSVQGDVVTEAFF. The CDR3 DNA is TGTGCCAGCAGCGTGCAAGGGGACGTTGTGACTGAAGCTTTCTTT. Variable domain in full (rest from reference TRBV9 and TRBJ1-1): DSGVTQTPKHLITATGQRVTLRCSPRSGDLSVYWYQQSLDQGLQFLIQYYNGEERAKGNILERFSAQQFPDLHSELNLSSLELGDSALYFCASSVQGDVVTEAFFGQGTRLTVV.

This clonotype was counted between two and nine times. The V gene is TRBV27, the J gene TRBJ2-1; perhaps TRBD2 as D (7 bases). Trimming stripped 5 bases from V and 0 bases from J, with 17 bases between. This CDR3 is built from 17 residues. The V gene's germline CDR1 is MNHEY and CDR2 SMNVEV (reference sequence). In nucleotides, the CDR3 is TGTGCCAGCAGTCTCACAGTGGGAGGGGGCTCCTACAATGAGCAGTTCTTC. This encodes CASSLTVGGGSYNEQFF.

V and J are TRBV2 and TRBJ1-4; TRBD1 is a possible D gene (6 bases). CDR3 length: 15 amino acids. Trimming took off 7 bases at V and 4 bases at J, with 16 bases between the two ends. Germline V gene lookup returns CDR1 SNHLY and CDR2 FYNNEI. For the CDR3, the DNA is TGTGCCAGCACCCGCTCGAGGGGGGATAATGAAAAACTGTTTTTT. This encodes CASTRSRGDNEKLFF.

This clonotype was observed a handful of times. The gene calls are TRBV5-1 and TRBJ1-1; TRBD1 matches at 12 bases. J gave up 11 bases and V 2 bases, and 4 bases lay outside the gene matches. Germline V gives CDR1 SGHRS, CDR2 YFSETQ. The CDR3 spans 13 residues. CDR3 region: CASSFGDRGLAFF. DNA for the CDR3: TGCGCCAGCAGCTTTGGGGACAGGGGGCTGGCTTTCTTT.

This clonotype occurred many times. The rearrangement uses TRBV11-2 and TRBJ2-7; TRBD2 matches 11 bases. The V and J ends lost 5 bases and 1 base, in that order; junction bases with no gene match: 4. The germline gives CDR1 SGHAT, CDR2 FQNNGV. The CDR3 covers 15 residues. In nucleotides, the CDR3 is TGTGCCAGCAGCCCGTTAGCGGGAGGGTCCTACGAGCAGTACTTC. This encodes CASSPLAGGSYEQYF.